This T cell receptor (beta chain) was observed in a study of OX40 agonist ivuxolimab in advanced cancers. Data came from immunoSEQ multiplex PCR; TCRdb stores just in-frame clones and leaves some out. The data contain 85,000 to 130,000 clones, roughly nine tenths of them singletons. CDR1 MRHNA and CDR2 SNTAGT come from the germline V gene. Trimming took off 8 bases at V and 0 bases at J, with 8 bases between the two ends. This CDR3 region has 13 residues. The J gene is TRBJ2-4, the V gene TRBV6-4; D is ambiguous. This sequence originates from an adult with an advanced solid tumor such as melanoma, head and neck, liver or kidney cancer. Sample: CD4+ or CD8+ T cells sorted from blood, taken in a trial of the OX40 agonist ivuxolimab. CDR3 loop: CASLLVAKNIQYF. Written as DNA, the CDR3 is TGTGCCAGCCTGTTGGTAGCCAAAAACATTCAGTACTTC.